This T cell receptor beta chain appears in the sequencing data of a study of early T cells in non-severe SARS-CoV-2 infection. About the study: Sequencing was performed on bulk RNA from unsorted whole blood, leaving chains unpaired. Study results and limitations: Anti-spike CD8 responses were favored by VDJdb matching, which missed private and CD4 specificities.

V lost 7 bases and J 6 bases, leaving 10 bases between the germline ends. CDR1 is SQVTM and CDR2 is ANQGSEA in the germline V gene. The CDR3 contains 11 residues. Individual cDNA molecules carried attached unique molecular identifiers. TCRdb ran MiXCR on the 5' RACE reads and lists one entry per CDR3 protein. In the table there are roughly 65,000 distinct CDR3 sequences, 9.5% to 15% of which are singletons. This clonotype is labeled medium-sized. The antigen remains unidentified. The sequence was obtained from an adult who was a healthcare worker with PCR-confirmed SARS-CoV-2 infection or an uninfected control (not recorded which). The source material was whole blood. This sequence joins TRBV29-1 and TRBJ2-1; D remains ambiguous. CDR3 amino acids: CSGVVGNEQFF. The CDR3 DNA is TGCAGCGGGGTCGTGGGCAATGAGCAGTTCTTC.